This TCR beta chain was recorded in a study of regulatory T cells in long-lasting Graves disease. Overall study results and limits: Persistent cases of Graves' showed reduced TCR diversity relative to newly diagnosed patients. Among the persistent patients, approximately 2,900 public clonotypes were shared, more than the approximately 1,000 shared among new patients. The study found TRBV28, TRBJ1-2 and TRBJ2-5 favored in persistent disease. Small numbers of samples may have cut accuracy.

V was clipped by 4 bases and J by 1 base, with 25 bases between them. CDR3 length: 19 residues. In germline, CDR1 is GTSNPN, CDR2 SVGIG (reference sequence). This sample's time point: persistent/refractory GD, antithyroid drugs over 5 years with positive TRAb. With RNA extracted from PBMCs as input, the TCR library was made. There are a few counts of this clonotype. The antigen remains unidentified. Construction of TCR beta libraries relied on iRepertoire HTBI primers and on Arm-PCR targeting CDR3 regions. TCRdb reprocessed the multiplex PCR reads via MiXCR and lists one record per CDR3 protein. The table records about 310,000 distinct CDR3 sequences, 20% to 25% of them present only once.

Sequencing was performed on peripheral blood mononuclear cells (PBMCs), taken when the disease was refractory, from a patient treated with antithyroid drugs. V gene TRBV30 combines with J gene TRBJ2-2; D perhaps matches TRBD1 (5 bases). This TCR was sampled from a female donor with Graves disease. CDR3 in DNA: TGTGCCTGGACCAACAGGCCCCACAGTTGGGGCTTGAACACCGGGGAGCTGTTTTTT. This sequence encodes CAWTNRPHSWGLNTGELFF.